These 22 T cell receptor beta chains share one sample of origin, sequenced in a study of Graves' ophthalmopathy and Graves' hyperthyroidism. RNA transcripts were the template, and TCR beta CDR3 regions were amplified from them. First-round RT-PCR used HTBI primers; second-round multiplex PCR followed. TCRdb reanalysed the multiplex PCR reads using MiXCR and keeps one entry per CDR3 protein. The sample carries fewer than 600,000 distinct CDR3 sequences, about 15% recorded once. The source material was blood. The receptors come from a woman younger than 45 with Graves' ophthalmopathy.

The V gene is TRBV29-1, the J gene TRBJ2-4; D ambiguous. The ends were cut back, 2 bases at V and 0 bases at J, with 5 bases in the middle. From germline, CDR1 is SQVTM and CDR2 ANQGSEA. This CDR3 comprises 13 residues. CDR3 sequence: CSVESLAKNIQYF. CDR3 bases: TGCAGCGTTGAAAGTCTAGCCAAAAACATTCAGTACTTC.

This clonotype was found once. V usage is TRBV27 and J usage is TRBJ1-6, with TRBD1 matching 9 bases. V lost 6 bases to trimming and J lost 9 bases; unmatched junction nucleotides: 9. Germline V lookup: CDR1 MNHEY, CDR2 SMNVEV (reference sequence). The CDR3 sequence is 15 residues long. The CDR3 DNA reads TGTGCCAGCAGGCTGGGACAGGGAGGGGGTTCACCCCTCCACTTT. It specifies CASRLGQGGGSPLHF.

The chain couples TRBV14 to TRBJ1-1; 7 nucleotides line up with TRBD1. V gave up 2 bases and J gave up 5 bases; unmatched junction bases: 11. This CDR3 has 16 amino acids. Looked up from germline, CDR1 is SGHDN and CDR2 is FVKESK. The CDR3 nucleotides read TGTGCCAGCAGCCAAATGGATAGGGGGCGCAGTACTGAAGCTTTCTTT. Translated: CASSQMDRGRSTEAFF.

This rearrangement joins TRBV5-8 to TRBJ1-2, with D possibly TRBD1 on 5 matching bases. This CDR3 comprises 15 residues. The V gene lost 3 bases and the J gene lost 4 bases, with 16 bases spanning the gap. Germline-derived CDR1 and CDR2 are SGHTS and YDEGEE. The CDR3 region has the DNA TGTGCCAGCAGCTGGGGCGGGTATATTGGCTATGGCTACACCTTC. Translation: CASSWGGYIGYGYTF.

This clonotype was observed a few times. In DNA, the CDR3 is TGTGCCTGGAGGGAAGGGCCGAGTAATTCACCCCTCCACTTT. This sequence encodes CAWREGPSNSPLHF. The J gene is TRBJ1-6, the V gene TRBV30; D remains unclear. The CDR3 sequence is 14 residues long. From germline, CDR1 is GTSNPN and CDR2 SVGIG (reference sequence). The ends were cut back, 3 bases at V and 6 bases at J, with 12 bases in the middle.

V is TRBV2 and J is TRBJ1-1, with 8 bases fitting TRBD1. Germline trimming cut 8 bases from V and 3 bases from J; bases unmatched to any gene: 8. This CDR3 has 14 amino acids. The germline V gene has CDR1 SNHLY and CDR2 FYNNEI. The chain's CDR3 is CASGKQGDDTEAFF. The CDR3, as DNA: TGTGCCAGCGGAAAACAGGGGGATGACACTGAAGCTTTCTTT.

This clonotype was counted at least ten times. The chain links TRBV6-5 to TRBJ2-7, with a tentative D call TRBD1 (5 bases). Germline assignment: CDR1 MNHEY and CDR2 SVGAGI. The CDR3 runs 14 residues. V was trimmed by 0 bases and J by 3 bases, leaving 9 bases between them. The CDR3 region is CASSYSQGRYEQYF. CDR3 coding DNA: TGTGCCAGCAGTTACTCGCAGGGCCGCTACGAGCAGTACTTC.

Many counts were recorded for this clonotype. The chain combines TRBV4-1 with TRBJ2-7; 9 bases are a match to TRBD1. CDR1 MGHRA and CDR2 YSYEKL come from the germline V gene. The CDR3 totals 14 residues. J was trimmed by 6 bases and V by 5 bases; bases with no gene match: 8. CDR3 nucleotides: TGCGCCAGCAGCGCCCCGGGACAGGGTTTCGAGCAGTACTTC. As protein: CASSAPGQGFEQYF.

Ten or more counts support this clonotype. The chain is built from TRBV10-3 and TRBJ1-5, with D tentatively TRBD1 (6 bases). Trimming stripped 5 bases from V and 2 bases from J, with 10 bases between. The CDR3 extends over 14 amino acids. CDR1 and CDR2 from the germline V gene are ENHRY and SYGVKD. CDR3 coding DNA: TGTGCCATCAGTACAGGGTCGGGCAATCAGCCCCAGCATTTT. Encoded protein: CAISTGSGNQPQHF.

This clonotype was recorded many times. This sequence joins TRBV12-3 or TRBV12-4 and TRBJ1-2; D gene unclear. V lost 1 base and J lost 8, with 14 bases in between. The length of the CDR3 is 14 residues. Written as DNA, the CDR3 is TGTGCCAGCAGTTTAGAACAGTTCGCTTTGGGCTACACCTTC. Protein: CASSLEQFALGYTF.

This clonotype was recorded at least ten times. This CDR3 reads CASSSGGNEQYF. In nucleotides, the CDR3 is TGTGCCAGCAGCTCCGGGGGTAACGAGCAGTACTTC. The chain has TRBV7-8 and TRBJ2-7; maybe TRBD2 (6 bases). The germline V gene encodes CDR1 SGHVS and CDR2 FQNEAQ. This CDR3 region has 12 residues. V was shortened by 4 bases and J by 5 bases, with 9 bases between the two germline ends.

This clonotype occurred a few times. This chain uses TRBV28 with TRBJ1-5; D is ambiguous. Germline V gives CDR1 MDHEN, CDR2 SYDVKM. The CDR3 consists of 14 residues. The V end was cut by 2 bases, the J end by 4 bases, with 9 bases between. CDR3 coding DNA: TGTGCCAGCAGTTTAAGAAGGTGGAATCAGCCCCAGCATTTT. Residues: CASSLRRWNQPQHF.

This clonotype was observed many times. CDR3: CASSYSVGTMNTEAFF. CDR3 DNA sequence: TGTGCCAGCAGTTATTCAGTTGGTACAATGAACACTGAAGCTTTCTTT. The chain uses TRBV27 and TRBJ1-1; no definite D call. The CDR3 runs to 16 residues. Trimming pared 4 bases from V and 0 bases from J, leaving 15 bases between. In germline, CDR1 is MNHEY, CDR2 SMNVEV (reference sequence).

This clonotype occurred many times. The chain links TRBV7-2 to TRBJ2-2, with TRBD2 as a possible D gene (6 bases). The CDR3 extends over 15 amino acids. The germline CDR1 and CDR2 sequences are SGHTA and FQGNSA. Trimming took off 2 bases at V and 5 bases at J, with 12 bases between the two ends. The CDR3 DNA follows: TGTGCCAGCAGCTTAACGGGACGGGAGACCGGGGAGCTGTTTTTT. It is translated as CASSLTGRETGELFF. Looking up the rest from reference TRBV7-2 and TRBJ2-2 gives the full variable domain: GAGVSQSPSNKVTEKGKDVELRCDPISGHTALYWYRQSLGQGLEFLIYFQGNSAPDKSGLPSDRFSAERTGGSVSTLTIQRTQQEDSAVYLCASSLTGRETGELFFGEGSRLTVL.

This clonotype was counted many times. The V gene is TRBV24-1, the J gene TRBJ2-5; the match to TRBD1 covers 9 bases. J gave up 3 bases and V 5 bases, and 3 bases lay outside the gene matches. Germline assignment: CDR1 KGHDR and CDR2 SFDVKD. This CDR3 contains 14 residues. The CDR3 reads CATSADRGEETQYF. CDR3 bases: TGTGCCACCAGTGCTGACAGGGGGGAAGAGACCCAGTACTTC.

This clonotype has ten or more counts. The chain has TRBV27 and TRBJ2-5; 7 nucleotides line up with TRBD1. Losses at the gene ends were 7 bases for V and 7 bases for J; bases not matched to a gene: 9. The germline gives CDR1 MNHEY, CDR2 SMNVEV (reference sequence). This CDR3 spans 13 amino acids. The CDR3, as DNA: TGTGCCAGCACCTCTGACAGGGTTGGGACCCAGTACTTC. Translation: CASTSDRVGTQYF.

This clonotype was picked up a small number of times. V usage is TRBV28 and J usage is TRBJ1-5, with D possibly matching TRBD1 (6 bases). Germline V gives CDR1 MDHEN, CDR2 SYDVKM. The CDR3 totals 18 residues. V lost 7 bases, J lost 1 base, and 23 bases lay in between. CDR3 protein: CASKVPQGGGLSNQPQHF. CDR3 DNA: TGTGCCAGCAAAGTTCCGCAGGGAGGGGGGTTGAGCAATCAGCCCCAGCATTTT.

The V call is TRBV2, the J call TRBJ1-1, with no clear D. The CDR3 has 15 residues. Trimming removed 0 bases from V and 1 base from J, with 9 bases in between. In germline, CDR1 is SNHLY, CDR2 FYNNEI. CDR3 residues: CASSEAIWENTEAFF. CDR3 in DNA: TGTGCCAGCAGTGAAGCGATATGGGAGAACACTGAAGCTTTCTTT. Based on the CDR3 plus reference TRBV2 and TRBJ1-1, the full variable domain is EPEVTQTPSHQVTQMGQEVILRCVPISNHLYFYWYRQILGQKVEFLVSFYNNEISEKSEIFDDQFSVERPDGSNFTLKIRSTKLEDSAMYFCASSEAIWENTEAFFGQGTRLTVV.

Ten or more counts support this clonotype. The V call is TRBV12-3 or TRBV12-4, the J call TRBJ2-7; 9 bases map to TRBD1. There are 13 residues in the CDR3. V lost 10 bases and J lost 5; bases outside the gene matches: 9. The CDR3 sequence: CATRRDRVHEQYF. As DNA, the CDR3 is TGTGCCACCCGCCGGGACAGGGTCCACGAGCAGTACTTC.

CDR3 amino acids: CAWSVGGFNEQFF. CDR3 nucleotide sequence: TGTGCCTGGAGTGTAGGGGGCTTCAATGAGCAGTTCTTC. The V gene is TRBV30, the J gene TRBJ2-1; 7 nucleotides align to TRBD1. V was pared by 0 bases and J by 6 bases, with 2 bases of the junction left unmatched. This CDR3 contains 13 residues. Germline V gives CDR1 GTSNPN, CDR2 SVGIG (reference sequence).

The rearrangement joins TRBV5-1 to TRBJ2-2; D is undetermined. Germline CDR1 is SGHRS and CDR2 is YFSETQ. Trimming took 4 bases from V and 9 from J, leaving 13 bases between them. The CDR3 sequence is 13 residues long. The CDR3 loop reads CASSPSPPWELFF. CDR3 DNA: TGCGCCAGCAGCCCGAGTCCCCCGTGGGAGCTGTTTTTT.

This clonotype has a count of ten or more. J is TRBJ1-1 and V is TRBV27; possibly TRBD1 for D (5 bases). This CDR3 has 15 amino acids. CDR1 and CDR2 (germline): MNHEY, SMNVEV (reference sequence). V gave up 2 bases and J gave up 3 bases, with 13 bases separating them. The CDR3 bases are TGTGCCAGCAGTTTAATGGGGGAGGGCGACACTGAAGCTTTCTTT. Protein product: CASSLMGEGDTEAFF.